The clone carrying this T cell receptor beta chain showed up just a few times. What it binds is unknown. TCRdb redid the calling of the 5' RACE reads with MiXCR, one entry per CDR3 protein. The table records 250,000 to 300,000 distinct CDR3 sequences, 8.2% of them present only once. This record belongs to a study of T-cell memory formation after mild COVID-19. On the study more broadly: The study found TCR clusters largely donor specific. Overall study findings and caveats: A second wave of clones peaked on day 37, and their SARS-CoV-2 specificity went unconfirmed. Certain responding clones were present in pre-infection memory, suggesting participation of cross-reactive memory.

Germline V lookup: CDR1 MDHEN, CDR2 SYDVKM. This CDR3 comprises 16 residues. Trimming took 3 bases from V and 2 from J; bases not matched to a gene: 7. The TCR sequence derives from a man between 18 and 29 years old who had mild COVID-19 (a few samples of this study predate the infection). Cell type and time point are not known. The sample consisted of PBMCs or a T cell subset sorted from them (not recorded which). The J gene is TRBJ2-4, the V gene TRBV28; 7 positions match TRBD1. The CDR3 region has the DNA TGTGCCAGCAGTTTTTCCCGGGACAGTCCCAAAAACATTCAGTACTTC. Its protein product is CASSFSRDSPKNIQYF.